Sequencing of this T cell receptor (beta chain) was carried out in a study of beta chain features in type 1 diabetes. On the study more broadly: The patients were much like the healthy donors in age, gender and cell yields.

The study reverse transcribed the entire isolated RNA, so it sequenced expressed TCRB transcripts. TCRdb's copy holds only in-frame clones and misses some; the assay was immunoSEQ multiplex PCR. The profile shows some 400,000 clones, about 15% of them singletons. Note on this clone: Its antigen is not known.

General observations from the study: All four CD4+ subsets of Type 1 diabetes patients contained TCRB CDR3s that were moderately but significantly shorter.

Averaging around 110 mL, one heparinised blood draw came from each individual donor. A sort by CD45RO/CCR7/CD25/CD127/CD95/CD27 yielded CD4+ naive, central memory, regulatory and stem cell-like memory cells. Sequenced input: naive CD4+ T cells from blood. The sequence came from a woman between 18 and 29 years old in good health.

The CDR3 DNA sequence: TGTGCCAGCAGCCTCGACAGATATGGCTACACCTTC. It codes for CASSLDRYGYTF. This rearrangement joins TRBV5-8 to TRBJ1-2, with D tentatively TRBD1 (5 bases). V shed 4 bases and J shed 5 bases, with 9 bases lying between them. Germline V CDR1 and CDR2: SGHTS, YDEGEE. The CDR3 spans 12 residues.